These 23 T cell receptor beta chains were sequenced from one sample in a study of blood T cell repertoires in COVID-19. Generated by immunoSEQ multiplex PCR, the TCRdb table keeps only in-frame clones and is missing some. Here the sample spans around 140,000 clones, over 65% being singletons. Sequencing input: PBMCs or T cells enriched from blood (not recorded which). These TCRs come from a woman between 45 and 60 years old who had recovered from COVID-19.

The chain is built from TRBV28 and TRBJ1-2, with TRBD1 identical over 7 bases. CDR3 length: 13 residues. The V gene's germline CDR1 is MDHEN and CDR2 SYDVKM. V shed 6 bases, J shed 5 bases, and the junction held 6 bases outside the gene matches. The CDR3 DNA reads TGTGCCAGCAGCGTGACAGGGAAGTATGGCTACACCTTC. This translates into CASSVTGKYGYTF.

The CDR3 DNA sequence: TGTGCCACCAGTGATCCACGGACAGGGGAGGCTGAAGCTTTCTTT. Amino acid sequence: CATSDPRTGEAEAFF. The chain links TRBV24-1 to TRBJ1-1; 9 bases line up with TRBD1. This CDR3 has 15 residues. V shed 3 bases and J 6 bases; nucleotides not matched to a gene: 7. The germline V gene has CDR1 KGHDR and CDR2 SFDVKD.

CDR3: CASSESGRGDTQYF. The CDR3 DNA sequence: TGCGCCAGCAGTGAGTCGGGGAGAGGAGATACGCAGTATTTT. This rearrangement joins TRBV10-2 to TRBJ2-3; D is possibly TRBD2 (5 bases). Germline V gene data show CDR1 as WSHSY and CDR2 as SAAADI. Trimming cost V 0 bases and J 5 bases, with 9 bases left between them. The CDR3 sequence is 14 residues long.

This clone was seen more than once but under ten times. The chain couples TRBV6-5 to TRBJ1-5; tentative D call: TRBD1 (6 bases). Germline V gene sequence: CDR1 MNHEY, CDR2 SVGAGI. CDR3 length: 15 amino acids. V lost 0 bases and J 11 bases, leaving 17 bases between the germline ends. CDR3 DNA: TGTGCCAGCAGTTACTCGGGAGGGGGACGGACCGCCCAGCATTTT. This encodes CASSYSGGGRTAQHF.

The J gene is TRBJ2-2, the V gene TRBV2, with a tentative D call TRBD2 (6 bases). V lost 5 bases to trimming and J lost 6 bases, with 7 bases between them. CDR1 SNHLY and CDR2 FYNNEI come from the germline V gene. The CDR3 consists of 12 residues. CDR3 nucleotide sequence: TGTGCCAGCAGTAGACTAGCCGGGGAGCTGTTTTTT. Translated, it gives CASSRLAGELFF.

The chain has TRBV5-6 and TRBJ1-2, with TRBD1 identical over 10 bases. CDR1 is SGHDT and CDR2 is YYEEEE in the germline V gene. The CDR3 runs to 17 residues. V lost 2 bases and J lost 6; bases outside the gene matches: 13. CDR3 sequence: CASSFRQGAVGGDGYTF. The CDR3, as DNA: TGTGCCAGCAGCTTCCGACAGGGGGCTGTGGGGGGCGATGGCTACACCTTC.

This sequence joins TRBV12-3 or TRBV12-4 and TRBJ2-5, with D maybe TRBD2 (6 bases). CDR3 size: 13 residues. Trimming removed 5 bases from V and 3 bases from J, with 10 bases in between. The CDR3 nucleotides read TGTGCCAGCAGTATGGGACTTAAAGAGACCCAGTACTTC. Encoded protein: CASSMGLKETQYF.

The rearrangement uses TRBV5-1 and TRBJ2-1; D may be TRBD1 (7 bases). Germline V gene data show CDR1 as SGHRS and CDR2 as YFSETQ. This CDR3 is built from 15 residues. Trimming took 2 bases from V and 3 from J, leaving 12 bases between them. The CDR3 nucleotides are TGCGCCAGCAGCTTACTCAGGGGGGACTACAATGAGCAGTTCTTC. This sequence encodes CASSLLRGDYNEQFF. The full variable domain, in which reference TRBV5-1 and TRBJ2-1 provide the parts outside the CDR3, is KAGVTQTPRYLIKTRGQQVTLSCSPISGHRSVSWYQQTPGQGLQFLFEYFSETQRNKGNFPGRFSGRQFSNSRSEMNVSTLELGDSALYLCASSLLRGDYNEQFFGPGTRLTVL.

The CDR3 DNA follows: TGTGCCAGCAGCCAGGGACAGGGGTACACCGGGGAGCTGTTTTTT. It codes for CASSQGQGYTGELFF. The rearrangement links TRBV3-1 (or the pseudogene TRBV3-2) to TRBJ2-2, with 10 bases fitting TRBD1. Trimming cost V 3 bases and J 3 bases; bases outside gene matches: 1. This CDR3 comprises 15 residues. CDR1 and CDR2 (germline): LGHDT, YNNKEL (reference sequence).

This clone appeared a few times. This chain joins TRBV5-1 and TRBJ2-7, with 12 positions matching TRBD2. Germline CDR1 SGHRS, CDR2 YFSETQ. With 0 bases clipped from V and 0 bases from J, the junction kept 4 bases outside the gene matches. The CDR3 loop spans 17 amino acids. CDR3 nucleotides: TGCGCCAGCAGCTTGGGGACTAGCGGGGCCAGCTCCTACGAGCAGTACTTC. This encodes CASSLGTSGASSYEQYF.

The chain has TRBV6-1 and TRBJ1-1; D gene unclear. The CDR3 loop spans 17 amino acids. V lost 2 bases and J lost 0, with 16 bases in between. The germline CDR1 and CDR2 sequences are MNHNS and SASEGT. CDR3 loop: CASSEKLGRIMNTEAFF. CDR3 DNA sequence: TGTGCCAGCAGTGAAAAGTTGGGGAGGATCATGAACACTGAAGCTTTCTTT.

The rearrangement uses TRBV7-9 and TRBJ1-1; D uncertain. Trimming shortened V by 5 bases and J by 5 bases, and 12 bases separated the two germline ends. This CDR3 spans 13 amino acids. Germline V lookup: CDR1 SEHNR, CDR2 FQNEAQ (reference sequence). The CDR3 reads CASSLRGETEAFF. As DNA, the CDR3 is TGTGCCAGCAGCCTACGGGGAGAGACTGAAGCTTTCTTT.

The gene calls are TRBV19 and TRBJ1-2; perhaps TRBD1 as D (6 bases). Trimming took off 3 bases at V and 8 bases at J, with 16 bases between the two ends. CDR3 length: 14 residues. The germline V gene encodes CDR1 LNHDA and CDR2 SQIVND (reference sequence). CDR3 bases: TGTGCCAGTAGTATGCTTACAGGGTCGAGGGGCTACACCTTC. Protein sequence: CASSMLTGSRGYTF.

The chain recombines TRBV2 with TRBJ1-5; D is uncertain. V gave up 4 bases and J gave up 0 bases, with 7 bases separating them. This CDR3 spans 14 amino acids. Germline lookup yields CDR1 SNHLY and CDR2 FYNNEI. The CDR3 DNA is TGTGCCAGCAGTGCGGTAAATAGCAATCAGCCCCAGCATTTT. Translating it yields CASSAVNSNQPQHF.

This chain joins TRBV28 and TRBJ2-7; perhaps TRBD1 as D (6 bases). The germline V and J ends were trimmed by 6 bases and 6 bases, with 18 bases remaining between them. Germline V gives CDR1 MDHEN, CDR2 SYDVKM. The CDR3 has 14 residues. The CDR3 sequence is CASSTPGHSLEQYV. DNA of the CDR3: TGTGCCAGCAGCACCCCGGGACACTCTCTCGAGCAGTACGTC.

The chain has TRBV24-1 and TRBJ2-7, with 9 bases lining up with TRBD1. This CDR3 comprises 15 residues. V lost 4 bases, J lost 3 bases, and 6 bases stayed unmatched. Germline CDR1 KGHDR, CDR2 SFDVKD. CDR3 nucleotides: TGTGCCACCAGTGACCCGGGGACAGGGAGCTACGAGCAGTACTTC. Protein product: CATSDPGTGSYEQYF.

The chain recombines TRBV28 with TRBJ1-1; possibly TRBD1 for D (5 bases). The CDR3 runs 17 residues. Trimming removed 1 base at V and 2 bases at J, with 17 bases between. Germline CDR1 and CDR2: MDHEN and SYDVKM. This CDR3 is CASSLFFLTQGNTEAFF. CDR3 DNA sequence: TGTGCCAGCAGTTTATTTTTCCTCACGCAGGGTAACACTGAAGCTTTCTTT.

This chain links TRBV11-2 with TRBJ2-7; D ambiguous. Germline CDR1 is SGHAT and CDR2 is FQNNGV. Deletions cut 1 base from V and 2 bases from J, with 12 bases between. The CDR3 loop spans 15 amino acids. DNA of the CDR3: TGTGCCAGCAGCTTAGGGTTTCCAGGAACCTACGAGCAGTACTTC. Translating it yields CASSLGFPGTYEQYF.

The V and J genes are TRBV15 and TRBJ2-5; D unresolved. The CDR3 is made up of 15 amino acids. Trimming removed 0 bases from V and 1 base from J, with 9 bases in between. Per germline, CDR1 LNHNV and CDR2 YYDKDF (reference sequence). CDR3 sequence reads: CATSRDMRSQETQYF. Written as DNA, the CDR3 is TGTGCCACCAGCAGAGATATGAGGTCCCAAGAGACCCAGTACTTC.

The V gene is TRBV27, the J gene TRBJ1-1; D possibly corresponds to TRBD1 (5 bases). CDR1 is MNHEY, CDR2 SMNVEV, per germline (reference sequence). The CDR3 has 15 residues. With 3 bases removed from V and 4 bases from J, the gap between germline ends came to 15 bases. CDR3 in amino acids: CASSFQSQGGTEAFF. CDR3 DNA: TGTGCCAGCAGTTTTCAATCCCAGGGTGGCACTGAAGCTTTCTTT.

The gene calls are TRBV2 and TRBJ2-1; TRBD2 matches at 10 bases. The ends lost 6 bases at V and 5 bases at J; junction bases unmatched: 10. CDR1 SNHLY and CDR2 FYNNEI come from the germline V gene. The CDR3 is 16 amino acids. The CDR3: CASSQGSSGGHNEQFF. CDR3 nucleotide sequence: TGTGCCAGCAGCCAAGGGTCTAGCGGGGGTCACAATGAGCAGTTCTTC.

V usage is TRBV11-3 and J usage is TRBJ2-1; 13 bases are a match to TRBD2. Germline V gives CDR1 SGHNT, CDR2 YENEEA. After removal of 5 bases from V and 7 bases from J, the junction contained 8 bases not matched to a gene. This CDR3 is built from 16 residues. The CDR3 DNA sequence: TGTGCCAGCAGCGCTCGACTAGCGGGGGGTGGTAATGAGCAGTTCTTC. Translating it yields CASSARLAGGGNEQFF.

V is TRBV11-2 and J is TRBJ1-2; no definite D call. The germline V gene encodes CDR1 SGHAT and CDR2 FQNNGV. The CDR3 runs 13 residues. The ends were cut back, 1 base at V and 4 bases at J, with 7 bases in the middle. The CDR3 DNA reads TGTGCCAGCAGCTTAGGAGTATCCTATGGCTACACCTTC. Encoded protein: CASSLGVSYGYTF.